Listed here are 10 T cell receptor beta chains from one sample, sequenced in a study of lymphopenia after photon versus proton radiotherapy. Clones were sequenced by immunoSEQ multiplex PCR, and TCRdb holds only the in-frame ones, with some missing. The data show roughly 30,000 clones, with roughly 86% seen just once and about 50% held by the top ten. The sequences come from peripheral blood, collected from a patient treated with proton-based radiotherapy. These receptors were collected from a woman aged 60-75 years with cholangiocarcinoma. Some clones in this sample may be carry-over from other donors' samples.

The chain employs TRBV29-1 and TRBJ1-2, with a possible D match to TRBD1 (5 bases). The germline gives CDR1 SQVTM, CDR2 ANQGSEA. The CDR3 totals 11 residues. V shed 6 bases and J shed 5 bases, with 10 bases lying between them. CDR3 in amino acids: CSVRGTYGYTF. The CDR3, as DNA: TGCAGCGTGCGAGGGACTTATGGCTACACCTTC. Together with reference TRBV29-1 and TRBJ1-2, the CDR3 gives the full variable domain: SAVISQKPSRDICQRGTSLTIQCQVDSQVTMMFWYRQQPGQSLTLIATANQGSEATYESGFVIDKFPISRPNLTFSTLTVSNMSPEDSSIYLCSVRGTYGYTFGSGTRLTVV.

The table lists this clone with a count of one. The chain recombines TRBV4-3 with TRBJ2-2, with D possibly TRBD2 on 5 matching bases. Germline assignment: CDR1 LGHNA and CDR2 YSLEER. Trimming pared 0 bases from V and 6 bases from J, leaving 11 bases between. The CDR3 loop spans 15 amino acids. DNA of the CDR3: TGCGCCAGCAGCCAAGATCGAGGGATGGCCGGGGAGCTGTTTTTT. This codes for CASSQDRGMAGELFF.

The V and J genes are TRBV5-1 and TRBJ1-1; 7 bases map to TRBD1. J lost 1 base, V lost 0 bases, and 0 bases had no gene match. The CDR3 is 14 amino acids. Germline V gene sequence: CDR1 SGHRS, CDR2 YFSETQ. The CDR3 spells CASSLGTGNTEAFF. For the CDR3, the DNA is TGCGCCAGCAGCTTGGGGACAGGGAACACTGAAGCTTTCTTT.

The chain has TRBV5-1 and TRBJ1-1; 7 nucleotides align to TRBD1. CDR1 and CDR2 (germline): SGHRS, YFSETQ. V lost 4 bases and J lost 1; bases outside the gene matches: 10. There are 16 residues in the CDR3. The DNA of the CDR3 is TGCGCCAGCAGCGCTGGTTCGGGACAGAGGAACACTGAAGCTTTCTTT. Translating gives CASSAGSGQRNTEAFF.

The chain uses TRBV5-8 and TRBJ2-7; the match to TRBD2 covers 9 bases. Germline values: CDR1 SGHTS, CDR2 YDEGEE. The J segment lost 3 bases and the V segment lost 2 bases, leaving 3 bases of the junction unmatched. The CDR3 has 14 residues. This chain's CDR3 is CASSLAGGGYEQYF. CDR3 DNA sequence: TGTGCCAGCAGCTTAGCGGGGGGCGGCTACGAGCAGTACTTC.

This clone appeared a single time. The chain has TRBV7-6 and TRBJ1-2; D remains unclear. The CDR3 loop spans 16 amino acids. The V end was cut by 5 bases, the J end by 4 bases, with 20 bases between. Germline V CDR1 and CDR2: SGHVS, FNYEAQ. CDR3 DNA: TGTGCCAGCAGCGTGATGTATGAATCTCAGACCTATGGCTACACCTTC. Translated, it gives CASSVMYESQTYGYTF.

The rearrangement joins TRBV29-1 to TRBJ1-5; TRBD1 might be the D (6 bases). The CDR3 totals 12 residues. Germline V lookup: CDR1 SQVTM, CDR2 ANQGSEA. V lost 8 bases, J lost 5 bases, and 13 bases lay in between. CDR3 nucleotide sequence: TGCAGCCTTAATAGGGGGGATCAGCCCCAGCATTTT. It codes for CSLNRGDQPQHF.

The rearrangement links TRBV11-2 to TRBJ1-2; D gene ambiguous. The V gene's germline CDR1 is SGHAT and CDR2 FQNNGV. The CDR3 loop spans 15 amino acids. V gave up 1 base and J gave up 8 bases, with 17 bases separating them. The CDR3 DNA sequence: TGTGCCAGCAGCTTAGGTGGAGGCAGGTCGCGAGGCTACACCTTC. Its protein is CASSLGGGRSRGYTF.

This clone was picked up a small number of times. The chain couples TRBV5-8 to TRBJ1-5; TRBD1 might be the D (6 bases). CDR1 and CDR2 (germline): SGHTS, YDEGEE. This CDR3 is built from 14 residues. Trimming cost V 2 bases and J 8 bases, with 14 bases left between them. The CDR3 sequence is CASSFRQETEPQHF. DNA for the CDR3: TGTGCCAGCAGCTTCCGACAGGAAACTGAGCCCCAGCATTTT.

The CDR3 region has the DNA TGTGCCAGCAGTGAATCAGGGATACACGAGCAGTACTTC. This gives the protein CASSESGIHEQYF. J is TRBJ2-5 and V is TRBV6-1, with D possibly being TRBD1 (5 bases). The J call could be wrong; TRBJ2-7 is a better fit for the DNA end. Germline loops: CDR1 MNHNS, CDR2 SASEGT. The CDR3 is 13 amino acids.